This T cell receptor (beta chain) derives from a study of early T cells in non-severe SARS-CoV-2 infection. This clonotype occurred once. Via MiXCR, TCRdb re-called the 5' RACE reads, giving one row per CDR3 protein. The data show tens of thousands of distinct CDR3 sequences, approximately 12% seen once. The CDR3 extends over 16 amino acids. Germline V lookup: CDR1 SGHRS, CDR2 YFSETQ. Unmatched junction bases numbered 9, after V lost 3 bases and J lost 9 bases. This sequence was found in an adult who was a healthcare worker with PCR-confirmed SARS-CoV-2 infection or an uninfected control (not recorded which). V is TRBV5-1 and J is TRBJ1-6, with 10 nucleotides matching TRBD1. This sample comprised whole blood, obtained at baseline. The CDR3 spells CASSSGMTGGVSPLHF. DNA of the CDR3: TGCGCCAGCAGCTCGGGAATGACAGGGGGCGTTTCACCCCTCCACTTT.